These 22 T cell receptor beta chains were sequenced from one sample in a study of T cell changes during pregnancy in multiple sclerosis. The assay was immunoSEQ multiplex PCR, and TCRdb's table has in-frame clones only and misses some. This sample has fewer than 85,000 clones, with about 93% found just once. The sequences come from peripheral blood, collected in the first trimester of pregnancy. The receptor source for this set is a female donor in good health, enrolled as a control in a pregnancy study.

This chain joins TRBV4-2 and TRBJ2-2; weak D call: TRBD2 (5 bases). The length of the CDR3 is 14 residues. V was pared by 6 bases and J by 3 bases, with 11 bases between. Germline CDR1 and CDR2: LGHNA and YNFKEQ. The CDR3 sequence is CASSPDGDTGELFF. The DNA for the CDR3 is TGTGCCAGCAGTCCCGACGGGGACACCGGGGAGCTGTTTTTT.

The chain joins TRBV5-4 to TRBJ2-5; 10 bases are shared with TRBD2. J lost 2 bases, V lost 6 bases, and 13 bases had no gene match. The CDR3 consists of 17 residues. The germline V gene has CDR1 SGHNT and CDR2 YYREEE (reference sequence). The CDR3 DNA reads TGTGCCAGCACCCTAGCGGGAGAGTGGTTGGGTCAAGAGACCCAGTACTTC. Its protein is CASTLAGEWLGQETQYF.

CDR3 in DNA: TGTGCCAGCAGCCAAGACAATGCGAGGAGAGAAAAACTGTTTTTT. Translating gives CASSQDNARREKLFF. This chain connects TRBV4-2 to TRBJ1-4; no definite D call. The V gene's germline CDR1 is LGHNA and CDR2 YNFKEQ. V shed 0 bases and J shed 8 bases, with 13 bases lying between them. The CDR3 is made up of 15 amino acids.

The rearrangement links TRBV11-2 to TRBJ1-1; D call uncertain. V lost 5 bases to trimming and J lost 4 bases, with 14 bases between them. The CDR3 length is 14 residues. In germline, CDR1 is SGHAT, CDR2 FQNNGV. The CDR3 here is CASSPGGNPTEAFF. CDR3 nucleotides: TGTGCCAGCAGCCCCGGCGGGAACCCCACTGAAGCTTTCTTT.

This chain joins TRBV28 and TRBJ1-1, with TRBD1 identical over 7 bases. The CDR3 is 14 amino acids. Per the germline V gene, CDR1 is MDHEN and CDR2 is SYDVKM. V gave up 3 bases and J gave up 3 bases; unmatched junction bases: 4. This chain's CDR3 is CASSLRGGDTEAFF. The CDR3 DNA reads TGTGCCAGCAGTTTGAGAGGGGGCGACACTGAAGCTTTCTTT.

The chain couples TRBV29-1 to TRBJ1-2, with 9 bases aligning to TRBD1. Trimming took 5 bases from V and 7 from J; bases not matched to a gene: 5. The CDR3 sequence is 12 residues long. The germline V gene has CDR1 SQVTM and CDR2 ANQGSEA. CDR3 in DNA: TGCAGCGTTAGGACAGGGGAAGGTGGCTACACCTTC. Residues: CSVRTGEGGYTF.

V usage is TRBV5-1 and J usage is TRBJ2-1; a possible D gene is TRBD2 (5 bases). The CDR3 consists of 14 residues. Trimming took 4 bases from V and 8 from J, leaving 16 bases between them. CDR1 and CDR2 from the germline V gene are SGHRS and YFSETQ. The CDR3 loop reads CASSANLLGDEQFF. DNA for the CDR3: TGCGCCAGCAGCGCAAACCTACTAGGAGATGAGCAGTTCTTC.

The chain recombines TRBV28 with TRBJ2-7; no clear D gene. V dropped 3 bases and J dropped 7 bases, with 10 bases sitting between them. CDR1 MDHEN and CDR2 SYDVKM come from the germline V gene. The CDR3 covers 12 residues. CDR3 amino acids: CASSFRVEEQYF. The DNA of the CDR3 is TGTGCCAGCAGTTTTCGAGTGGAGGAGCAGTACTTC.

The rearrangement uses TRBV12-1 and TRBJ1-2; TRBD1, the table's D call, lacks a check against the DNA. TRBV12-1 is classified as a pseudogene. The CDR3 is made up of 14 amino acids. CDR3 in DNA: TGTGCCAGCAGCTTTATGGACAGGGAGGGCGGCTACACCTTC. As protein: CASSFMDREGGYTF.

The J gene is TRBJ2-7, the V gene TRBV19; maybe TRBD2 (6 bases). The CDR3 extends over 14 amino acids. Germline CDR1 LNHDA, CDR2 SQIVND (reference sequence). V lost 5 bases, J lost 2 bases, and 13 bases lay in between. The CDR3, as DNA: TGTGCCAGTAGTCGACTAGTAAACCCCTACGAGCAGTACTTC. Translating it yields CASSRLVNPYEQYF.

This clone has just a few counts. The CDR3 bases are TGTGCCAGCAGCGTAACAGAAGGAAACACCATATATTTT. This codes for CASSVTEGNTIYF. This sequence joins TRBV5-4 and TRBJ1-3; D is uncertain. The CDR3 has 13 residues. V was clipped by 4 bases and J by 4 bases, with 9 bases between them. Per germline, CDR1 SGHNT and CDR2 YYREEE (reference sequence).

In DNA form, the CDR3 reads TGTGCCAGCTCACCACTTACCCAGACTAGCGTGCTACTAGCCAAAAACATTCAGTACTTC. It encodes CASSPLTQTSVLLAKNIQYF. J is TRBJ2-4 and V is TRBV18; 8 bases fit TRBD2. The trim removed 1 base at V and 0 bases at J, leaving 14 bases unmatched. The CDR3 covers 20 residues. Germline lookup yields CDR1 KGHSH and CDR2 LQKENI.

V is TRBV6-5 and J is TRBJ2-7, with TRBD2 matching 10 bases. Germline V gene sequence: CDR1 MNHEY, CDR2 SVGAGI. V gave up 4 bases and J gave up 4 bases; unmatched junction bases: 7. This CDR3 is 15 amino acids long. The CDR3 protein is CASSSSSGRLYEQYF. In DNA form, the CDR3 reads TGTGCCAGCAGTTCGAGTAGCGGGAGGTTATACGAGCAGTACTTC.

The chain carries TRBV5-4 and TRBJ2-3; 12 bases map to TRBD2. CDR1 is SGHNT, CDR2 YYREEE, per germline (reference sequence). Losses at the gene ends were 6 bases for V and 0 bases for J; bases not matched to a gene: 5. The CDR3 loop spans 16 amino acids. CDR3 sequence: CASTGTSGRSTDTQYF. CDR3 nucleotide sequence: TGTGCCAGCACCGGGACTAGCGGGCGGAGCACAGATACGCAGTATTTT.

The chain joins TRBV5-1 to TRBJ1-5, with 9 bases identical to TRBD1. V lost 4 bases, J lost 6 bases, and 8 bases stayed unmatched. Germline CDR1 is SGHRS and CDR2 is YFSETQ. The CDR3 length is 15 residues. CDR3 DNA sequence: TGCGCCAGCAGCCCCGGACAGGGGAGAGCTCAGCCCCAGCATTTT. As protein: CASSPGQGRAQPQHF.

V usage is TRBV7-9 and J usage is TRBJ2-7, with a possible D match to TRBD2 (6 bases). Trimming pared 3 bases from V and 2 bases from J, leaving 11 bases between. Germline-derived CDR1 and CDR2 are SEHNR and FQNEAQ (reference sequence). The CDR3 consists of 14 residues. The CDR3 loop reads CASSFGGGAYEQYF. The CDR3 DNA is TGTGCCAGCAGCTTTGGAGGCGGGGCCTACGAGCAGTACTTC.

The chain joins TRBV15 to TRBJ2-1, with TRBD2 as a possible D gene (5 bases). V was clipped by 4 bases and J by 8 bases, with 15 bases between them. CDR1 is LNHNV and CDR2 is YYDKDF in the germline V gene (reference sequence). The CDR3 is 14 amino acids. CDR3 protein: CATSNTGLAHEQFF. CDR3 nucleotides: TGTGCCACCAGCAATACTGGACTTGCCCATGAGCAGTTCTTC.

The chain is built from TRBV19 and TRBJ2-7, with 9 bases aligning to TRBD1. Germline V CDR1 and CDR2: LNHDA, SQIVND (reference sequence). The CDR3 loop spans 15 amino acids. V lost 6 bases to trimming and J lost 0 bases; unmatched junction nucleotides: 6. CDR3 in amino acids: CASSLGQGSSYEQYF. Written as DNA, the CDR3 is TGTGCCAGTAGCCTCGGACAGGGGAGCTCCTACGAGCAGTACTTC.

The V gene is TRBV27, the J gene TRBJ2-2; 8 nucleotides line up with TRBD2. The J segment lost 6 bases and the V segment lost 5 bases, leaving 11 bases of the junction unmatched. The germline CDR1 and CDR2 sequences are MNHEY and SMNVEV (reference sequence). This CDR3 has 16 residues. In nucleotides, the CDR3 is TGTGCCAGCAGTCAATCAGCGGGAGAGAGGGCCGGGGAGCTGTTTTTT. As protein: CASSQSAGERAGELFF.

The chain is built from TRBV27 and TRBJ2-7; 7 bases are shared with TRBD2. V lost 0 bases and J lost 1; bases outside the gene matches: 6. The CDR3 is 16 amino acids. The germline V gene encodes CDR1 MNHEY and CDR2 SMNVEV (reference sequence). The chain's CDR3 is CASSLSSGTRSYEQYF. The CDR3 region has the DNA TGTGCCAGCAGTTTATCAAGCGGGACCCGTTCCTACGAGCAGTACTTC.

Here the CDR3 DNA reads TGTGCCAGCAGTCCAGGGATTGGGAGCAATCAGCCCCAGCATTTT. Protein sequence: CASSPGIGSNQPQHF. This chain uses TRBV27 with TRBJ1-5, with a possible D match to TRBD1 (5 bases). Germline values: CDR1 MNHEY, CDR2 SMNVEV (reference sequence). The CDR3 runs to 15 residues. Trimming stripped 5 bases from V and 1 base from J, with 12 bases between.

The rearrangement joins TRBV5-6 to TRBJ1-4; 8 bases match TRBD1. CDR3 length: 15 residues. Trimming at V came to 1 base and at J to 7 bases, leaving 6 bases not matched to a gene. Germline V gives CDR1 SGHDT, CDR2 YYEEEE. The CDR3 DNA follows: TGTGCCAGCAGCTTGAGGACAGGGTGGACTGAAAAACTGTTTTTT. It is translated as CASSLRTGWTEKLFF.